This passage covers 9 T cell receptor beta chains from one sample sequenced in a study of PD-L1 blockade in urothelial cancer. Profiling relied on immunoSEQ multiplex PCR, and the TCRdb table lists in-frame clones only, not all of them. The data show fewer than 50,000 clones, about 85% seen once. The sequencing used PBMCs, collected around atezolizumab (anti-PD-L1) treatment. These TCRs come from a man in his sixties with urothelial cancer.

The gene calls are TRBV5-1 and TRBJ2-5, with D tentatively TRBD1 (6 bases). Germline V CDR1 and CDR2: SGHRS, YFSETQ. This CDR3 has 13 amino acids. V gave up 1 base and J gave up 3 bases, with 7 bases separating them. CDR3 in DNA: TGCGCCAGCAGCTTGAGGACAGAAGAGACCCAGTACTTC. Its protein is CASSLRTEETQYF.

This rearrangement joins TRBV9 to TRBJ1-4, with TRBD1 matching 8 bases. Germline CDR1 and CDR2: SGDLS and YYNGEE. The CDR3 has 14 residues. With 4 bases clipped from V and 5 bases from J, the junction kept 4 bases outside the gene matches. CDR3 region: CASSTGQVNEKLFF. CDR3 in DNA: TGTGCCAGCAGCACGGGACAGGTGAATGAAAAACTGTTTTTT.

This clone has only one observation. V usage is TRBV5-1 and J usage is TRBJ2-1, with a possible D match to TRBD2 (6 bases). Germline CDR1 SGHRS, CDR2 YFSETQ. V was trimmed by 0 bases and J by 15 bases, leaving 13 bases between them. The CDR3 has 12 residues. The CDR3 reads CASSLVRERWFF. In DNA, the CDR3 is TGCGCCAGCAGCTTGGTTCGGGAGAGGTGGTTCTTC.

The chain couples TRBV9 to TRBJ1-3; D ambiguous. V lost 4 bases and J 8 bases, leaving 13 bases between the germline ends. The CDR3 consists of 13 residues. The germline gives CDR1 SGDLS, CDR2 YYNGEE. The CDR3 sequence is CASSPSPRDTIYF. Written as DNA, the CDR3 is TGTGCCAGCAGCCCCTCCCCTAGAGACACCATATATTTT.

This clone was recorded once. The rearrangement uses TRBV11-3 and TRBJ2-4; 8 bases align to TRBD2. The CDR3 runs to 13 residues. Per germline, CDR1 SGHNT and CDR2 YENEEA. Unmatched junction bases numbered 5, after V lost 3 bases and J lost 10 bases. DNA for the CDR3: TGTGCCAGCAGCTTGAACCGGGAGGGGATTCAGTACTTC. Translation gives CASSLNREGIQYF.

The chain recombines TRBV4-2 with TRBJ2-1; 15 bases align to TRBD2. Germline V gene sequence: CDR1 LGHNA, CDR2 YNFKEQ. V shed 0 bases, J shed 6 bases, and the junction held 6 bases outside the gene matches. CDR3 length: 18 amino acids. This CDR3 is CASSQDPGLAGGFNEQFF. CDR3 nucleotides: TGTGCCAGCAGCCAAGACCCGGGACTAGCGGGGGGCTTCAATGAGCAGTTCTTC.

The gene calls are TRBV9 and TRBJ1-1, with no clear D. The CDR3 is 12 amino acids. Trimming took 0 bases from V and 5 from J, leaving 5 bases between them. Germline V lookup: CDR1 SGDLS, CDR2 YYNGEE. CDR3 DNA sequence: TGTGCCAGCAGCGTAGGCGGTACTGAAGCTTTCTTT. Its protein product is CASSVGGTEAFF.

The chain couples TRBV4-2 to TRBJ1-5; perhaps TRBD1 as D (6 bases). CDR3 length: 15 amino acids. Trimming removed 3 bases from V and 3 bases from J, with 12 bases in between. Germline CDR1 and CDR2: LGHNA and YNFKEQ. CDR3 protein: CASSQVGGDNQPQHF. CDR3 bases: TGTGCCAGCAGCCAGGTAGGGGGGGACAATCAGCCCCAGCATTTT.

The chain employs TRBV10-1 and TRBJ2-7; 9 nucleotides agree with TRBD1. Unmatched junction bases numbered 11, after V lost 6 bases and J lost 5 bases. The CDR3 sequence is 15 residues long. Germline CDR1 WNHNN, CDR2 SYGVQD (reference sequence). DNA of the CDR3: TGCGCCAGCAGCCCAAGACAGGGGGGTGTTCACGAGCAGTACTTC. It is translated as CASSPRQGGVHEQYF.